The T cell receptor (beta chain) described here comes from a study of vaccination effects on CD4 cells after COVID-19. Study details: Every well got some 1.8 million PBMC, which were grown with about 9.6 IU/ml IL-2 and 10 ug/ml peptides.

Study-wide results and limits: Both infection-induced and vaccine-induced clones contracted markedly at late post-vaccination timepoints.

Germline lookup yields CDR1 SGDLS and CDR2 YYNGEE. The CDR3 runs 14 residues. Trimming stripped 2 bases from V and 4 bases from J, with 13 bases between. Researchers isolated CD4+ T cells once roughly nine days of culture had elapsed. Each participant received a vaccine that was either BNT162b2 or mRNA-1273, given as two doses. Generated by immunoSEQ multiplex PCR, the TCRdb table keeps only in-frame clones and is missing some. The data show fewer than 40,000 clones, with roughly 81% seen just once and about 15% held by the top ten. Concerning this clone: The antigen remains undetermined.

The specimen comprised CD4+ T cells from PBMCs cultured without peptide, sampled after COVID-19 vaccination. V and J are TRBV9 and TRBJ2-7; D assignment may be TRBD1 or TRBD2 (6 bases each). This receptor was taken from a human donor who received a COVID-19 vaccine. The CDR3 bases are TGTGCCAGCAGCGTGGGGGGCGCCCCATACGAGCAGTACTTC. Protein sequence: CASSVGGAPYEQYF.